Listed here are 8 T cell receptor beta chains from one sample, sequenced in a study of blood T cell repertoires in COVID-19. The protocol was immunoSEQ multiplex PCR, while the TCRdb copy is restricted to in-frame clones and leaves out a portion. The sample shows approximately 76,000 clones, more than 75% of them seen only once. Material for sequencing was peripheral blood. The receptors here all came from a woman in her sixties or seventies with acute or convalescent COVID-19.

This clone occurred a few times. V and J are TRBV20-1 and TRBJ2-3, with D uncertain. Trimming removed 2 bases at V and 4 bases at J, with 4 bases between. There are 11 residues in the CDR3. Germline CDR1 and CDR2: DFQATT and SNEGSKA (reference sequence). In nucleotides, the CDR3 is TGCAGTGCTAGATATGCAGATACGCAGTATTTT. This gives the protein CSARYADTQYF.

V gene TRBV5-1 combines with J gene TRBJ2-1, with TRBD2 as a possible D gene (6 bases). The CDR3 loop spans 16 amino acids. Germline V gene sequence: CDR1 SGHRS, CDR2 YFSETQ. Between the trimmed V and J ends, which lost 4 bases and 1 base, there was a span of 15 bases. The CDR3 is CASSTLVGGSYNEQFF. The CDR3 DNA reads TGCGCCAGCAGCACCCTCGTCGGGGGTTCCTACAATGAGCAGTTCTTC.

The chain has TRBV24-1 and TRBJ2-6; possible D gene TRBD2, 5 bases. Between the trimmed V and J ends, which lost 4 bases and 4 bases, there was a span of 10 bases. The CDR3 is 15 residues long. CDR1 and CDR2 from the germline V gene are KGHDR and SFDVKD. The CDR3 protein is CATSDPKRGANVLTF. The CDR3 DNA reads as TGTGCCACCAGTGACCCTAAGCGGGGGGCCAACGTCCTGACTTTC.

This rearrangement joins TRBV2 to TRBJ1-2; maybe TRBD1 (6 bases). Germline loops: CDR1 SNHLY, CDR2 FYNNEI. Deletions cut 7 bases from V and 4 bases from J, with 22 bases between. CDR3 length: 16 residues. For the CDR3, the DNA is TGTGCCAGCATCCCCGGGGGGGGCAGGCAATTCTATGGCTACACCTTC. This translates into CASIPGGGRQFYGYTF.

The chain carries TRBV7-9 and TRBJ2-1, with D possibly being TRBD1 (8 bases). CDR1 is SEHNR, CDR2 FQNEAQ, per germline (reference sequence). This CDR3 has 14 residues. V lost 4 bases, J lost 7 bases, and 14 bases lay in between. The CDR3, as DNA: TGTGCCAGCAGCTCTACAGGGGGAGGGAATGAGCAGTTCTTC. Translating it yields CASSSTGGGNEQFF.

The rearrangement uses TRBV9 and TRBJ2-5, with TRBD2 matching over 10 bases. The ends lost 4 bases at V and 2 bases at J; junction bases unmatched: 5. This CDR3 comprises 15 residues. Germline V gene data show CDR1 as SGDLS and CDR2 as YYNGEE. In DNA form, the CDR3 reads TGTGCCAGCAGCTCGACTAGCGGGCCTCAAGAGACCCAGTACTTC. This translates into CASSSTSGPQETQYF.

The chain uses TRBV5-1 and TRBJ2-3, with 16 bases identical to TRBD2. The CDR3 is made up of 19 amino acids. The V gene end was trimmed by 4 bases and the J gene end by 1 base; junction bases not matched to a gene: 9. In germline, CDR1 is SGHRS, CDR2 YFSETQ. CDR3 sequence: CASSPSGTSGGVGTDTQYF. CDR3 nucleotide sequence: TGCGCCAGCAGCCCCTCCGGGACTAGCGGGGGGGTTGGCACAGATACGCAGTATTTT.

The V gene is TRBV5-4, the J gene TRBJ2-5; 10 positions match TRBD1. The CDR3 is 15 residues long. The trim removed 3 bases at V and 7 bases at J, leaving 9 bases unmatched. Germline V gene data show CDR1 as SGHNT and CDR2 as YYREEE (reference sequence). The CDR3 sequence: CASSYGQGGIGTQYF. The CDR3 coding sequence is TGTGCCAGCAGCTATGGACAGGGGGGTATTGGGACCCAGTACTTC.